This TCR beta chain was identified in a study of T-cell memory formation after mild COVID-19. Via MiXCR, TCRdb re-called the 5' RACE reads, giving one row per CDR3 protein. The sample has 300,000 to 350,000 distinct CDR3 sequences; 13% are singletons. A note on this clonotype: Its target is unknown.

Findings of the study overall: Clones that got smaller from day 15 to 85 had even CD4/CD8, while clones growing later tipped toward CD4+. The study found contracting CD4+ clones mainly in CM and EM and contracting CD8+ clones in EMRA.

The CDR3 sequence is 15 residues long. Per the germline V gene, CDR1 is SGHTA and CDR2 is FQGNSA. Trimming took 0 bases from V and 5 from J, leaving 11 bases between them. V gene TRBV7-2 combines with J gene TRBJ1-5; D is possibly TRBD1 (6 bases). Sequencing was carried out using PBMCs or a T cell subset sorted from them (not recorded which). The TCR originated in a man between 18 and 29 years old who had mild COVID-19 (a few samples of this study predate the infection). Cell type and time point are not known. This CDR3 is CASSLAWGRDQPQHF. The CDR3 coding sequence is TGTGCCAGCAGCTTAGCCTGGGGGCGAGATCAGCCCCAGCATTTT. The full variable domain, completed using reference TRBV7-2 and TRBJ1-5, is GAGVSQSPSNKVTEKGKDVELRCDPISGHTALYWYRQSLGQGLEFLIYFQGNSAPDKSGLPSDRFSAERTGGSVSTLTIQRTQQEDSAVYLCASSLAWGRDQPQHFGDGTRLSIL.